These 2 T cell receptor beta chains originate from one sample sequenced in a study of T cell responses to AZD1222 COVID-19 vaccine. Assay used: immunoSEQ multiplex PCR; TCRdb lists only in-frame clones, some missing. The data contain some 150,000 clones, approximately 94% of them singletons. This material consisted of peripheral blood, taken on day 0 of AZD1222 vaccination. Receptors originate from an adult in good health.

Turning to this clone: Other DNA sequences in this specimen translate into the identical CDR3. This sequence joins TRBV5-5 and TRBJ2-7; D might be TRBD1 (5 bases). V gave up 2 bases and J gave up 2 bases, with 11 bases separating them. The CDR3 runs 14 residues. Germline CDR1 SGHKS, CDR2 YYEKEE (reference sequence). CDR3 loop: CASSLTGTTYEQYF. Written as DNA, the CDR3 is TGTGCCAGCAGCTTAACAGGAACCACCTACGAGCAGTACTTC.

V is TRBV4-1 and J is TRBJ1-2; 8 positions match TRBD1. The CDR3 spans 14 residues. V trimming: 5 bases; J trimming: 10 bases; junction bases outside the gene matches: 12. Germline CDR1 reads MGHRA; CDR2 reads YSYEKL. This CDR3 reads CASSSSGNRGFYTF. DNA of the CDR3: TGCGCCAGCAGCTCTTCTGGGAACAGGGGGTTCTACACCTTC.